This T cell receptor beta chain was captured by sequencing in a study of early T cells in non-severe SARS-CoV-2 infection. Study results and caveats: Reliance on VDJdb matching favored anti-spike CD8 responses; private and CD4 specificities were missed.

This clonotype has more than one count but fewer than ten. Its target is unknown. Unique molecular identifiers (one per individual cDNA molecule) were attached. TCRdb fed the 5' RACE reads into MiXCR, producing one record per CDR3 protein. The table lists tens of thousands of distinct CDR3 sequences, about 12% of them singletons, with roughly 3.1% in the top ten. Losses at the gene ends were 1 base for V and 8 bases for J; bases not matched to a gene: 8. The germline CDR1 and CDR2 sequences are MDHEN and SYDVKM. The CDR3 extends over 15 amino acids. Material: whole blood. The V gene is TRBV28, the J gene TRBJ2-1, with 7 positions matching TRBD2. The sequence was collected from an adult who was a healthcare worker with PCR-confirmed SARS-CoV-2 infection or an uninfected control (not recorded which). The CDR3 coding sequence is TGTGCCAGCAGTTTATATGCCAGGGAGGGTGATGAGCAGTTCTTC. Amino acid sequence: CASSLYAREGDEQFF.